Many counts were recorded for the clone carrying this T cell receptor beta chain. The data derive from a study of spatial heterogeneity in lung cancer. CDR3 size: 16 residues. V gave up 5 bases and J gave up 7 bases, with 21 bases separating them. Germline V CDR1 and CDR2: MDHEN, SYDVKM. Time point in this sample: sample taken at primary tumor resection. The study sequenced unsorted whole RNA from tumor, nontumor lung or frozen PBMC. TCRdb used MiXCR to reprocess the 5' RACE reads, holding one entry per CDR3 protein. The table includes under 30,000 distinct CDR3 sequences, around 4.6% detected once. The V gene is TRBV28, the J gene TRBJ1-5; a weak D match, TRBD1 (6 bases). This receptor was identified in a male donor with early-stage non-small cell lung cancer. This material consisted of PBMCs, taken at surgery. CDR3 sequence: CASSRRTALNGQPQHF. Here the CDR3 DNA reads TGTGCCAGCAGTAGACGGACAGCTCTAAACGGACAGCCCCAGCATTTT.